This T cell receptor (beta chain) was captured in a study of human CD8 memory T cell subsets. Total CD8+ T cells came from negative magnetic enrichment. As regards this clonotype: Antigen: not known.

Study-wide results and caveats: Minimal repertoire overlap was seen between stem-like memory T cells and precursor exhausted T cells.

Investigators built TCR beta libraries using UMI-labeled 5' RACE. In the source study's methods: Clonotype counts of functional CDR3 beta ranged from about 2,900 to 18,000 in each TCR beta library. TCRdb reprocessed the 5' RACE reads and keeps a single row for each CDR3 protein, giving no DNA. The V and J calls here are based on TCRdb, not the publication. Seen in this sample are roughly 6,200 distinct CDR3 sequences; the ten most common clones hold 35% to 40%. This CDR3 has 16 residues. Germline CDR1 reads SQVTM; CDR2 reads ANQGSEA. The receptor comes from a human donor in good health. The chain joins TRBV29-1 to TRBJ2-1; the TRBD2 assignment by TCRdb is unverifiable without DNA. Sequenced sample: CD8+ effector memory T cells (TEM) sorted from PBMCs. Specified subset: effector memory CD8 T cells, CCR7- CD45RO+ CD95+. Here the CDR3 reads CSVEILSGRARDEQFF.